A selection of T cell receptor beta chains follows, all from one sample in a study of blood T cell repertoires in COVID-19. The table came from immunoSEQ multiplex PCR; TCRdb's copy has only in-frame clones and leaves some out. The top ten hold about 4% of the sample, which has under 200,000 clones, about 87% seen once. The sample consisted of peripheral blood. The receptor source for this set is a man aged 18 to 29 with active or convalescent COVID-19. The CDR3 runs from the conserved cysteine through the conserved F or W. The D gene is left open where the match is weak. Size is stated for part of the rows, as once, few or many counts, or as a class when the clone is expanded.

size: few
V: TRBV14
D: -
J: TRBJ2-2
CDR3: CASSPLGRDLTGELFF
DNA: TGTGCCAGCAGCCCCCTCGGGCGGGACTTAACCGGGGAGCTGTTTTTT

size: -
V: TRBV24-1
D: TRBD2
J: TRBJ2-1
CDR3: CAASGGSSYNEQFF
DNA: TGTGCCGCCTCGGGGGGAAGCTCCTACAATGAGCAGTTCTTC

size: once
V: TRBV7-9
D: -
J: TRBJ1-2
CDR3: CASTTEGEYGYTF
DNA: TGTGCCAGCACCACCGAGGGGGAGTATGGCTACACCTTC

size: -
V: TRBV28
D: -
J: TRBJ1-6
CDR3: CASSLAGSEGDSPLHF
DNA: TGTGCCAGCAGTTTAGCAGGGAGCGAGGGGGATTCACCCCTCCACTTT

size: -
V: TRBV7-2
D: -
J: TRBJ2-1
CDR3: CASSHPGDPYNEQFF
DNA: TGTGCCAGCAGCCACCCAGGGGACCCCTACAATGAGCAGTTCTTC

size: few
V: TRBV28
D: -
J: TRBJ1-6
CDR3: CASSSVRGHSPLHF
DNA: TGTGCCAGCAGTTCCGTCCGGGGTCATTCACCCCTCCACTTT

size: once
V: TRBV27
D: -
J: TRBJ2-7
CDR3: CASSLTQPGSHEQYF
DNA: TGTGCCAGCAGTTTGACCCAGCCCGGGTCCCACGAGCAGTACTTC

size: -
V: TRBV5-1
D: TRBD1
J: TRBJ2-1
CDR3: CAIVGQDTYNEQFF
DNA: TGCGCCATCGTGGGACAGGACACCTACAATGAGCAGTTCTTC

size: -
V: TRBV5-1
D: -
J: TRBJ2-5
CDR3: CASSLARETQYF
DNA: TGCGCCAGCAGCTTGGCGCGGGAGACCCAGTACTTC

size: -
V: TRBV5-1
D: TRBD1
J: TRBJ2-1
CDR3: CASSLGQGAYNEQFF
DNA: TGCGCCAGCAGCTTGGGACAGGGAGCCTACAATGAGCAGTTCTTC

size: -
V: TRBV4-2
D: TRBD2
J: TRBJ2-5
CDR3: CASSQDRPRTSGRAWAETQYF
DNA: TGTGCCAGCAGCCAAGATCGCCCTAGGACTAGCGGGAGGGCCTGGGCAGAGACCCAGTACTTC

size: -
V: TRBV27
D: -
J: TRBJ1-4
CDR3: CASSSTTTNEKLFF
DNA: TGTGCCAGCAGTTCAACCACTACTAATGAAAAACTGTTTTTT

size: -
V: TRBV28
D: -
J: TRBJ1-1
CDR3: CASRLRGFPEAFF
DNA: TGTGCCAGCAGACTCAGAGGTTTCCCTGAAGCTTTCTTT

size: -
V: TRBV19
D: -
J: TRBJ2-6
CDR3: CASSERPLWANVLTF
DNA: TGTGCCAGTAGTGAGCGCCCGCTCTGGGCCAACGTCCTGACTTTC

size: -
V: TRBV11-2
D: -
J: TRBJ1-4
CDR3: CASSSQTEANEKLFF
DNA: TGTGCCAGCAGCTCACAGACAGAAGCTAATGAAAAACTGTTTTTT

size: -
V: TRBV6-1
D: TRBD1
J: TRBJ1-5
CDR3: CASSGRDRAYSNQPQHF
DNA: TGTGCCAGCAGTGGCCGGGACAGGGCCTATAGCAATCAGCCCCAGCATTTT

size: few
V: TRBV28
D: -
J: TRBJ1-2
CDR3: CASSPLRQFGYGYTF
DNA: TGTGCCAGCAGTCCCCTGAGGCAGTTTGGCTATGGCTACACCTTC

size: -
V: TRBV5-6
D: -
J: TRBJ2-2
CDR3: CASSFRTNTGELFF
DNA: TGTGCCAGCAGCTTCAGAACGAACACCGGGGAGCTGTTTTTT

size: -
V: TRBV25-1
D: TRBD1
J: TRBJ1-2
CDR3: CASSEGYGTGFDYGYTF
DNA: TGTGCCAGCAGTGAGGGTTATGGGACAGGGTTCGACTATGGCTACACCTTC

size: -
V: TRBV12-3/TRBV12-4
D: -
J: TRBJ2-3
CDR3: CASSPQPTDTQYF
DNA: TGTGCCAGCAGCCCACAACCGACAGATACGCAGTATTTT

size: -
V: TRBV27
D: -
J: TRBJ1-2
CDR3: CASSPSIGGGYGYTF
DNA: TGTGCCAGCAGTCCCTCTATAGGGGGAGGGTATGGCTACACCTTC

size: -
V: TRBV7-9
D: -
J: TRBJ2-1
CDR3: CASSFVGEQFF
DNA: TGTGCCAGCAGCTTTGTCGGTGAGCAGTTCTTC